This note documents a single T cell receptor beta chain sequence. This table comes from immunoSEQ multiplex PCR, and its TCRdb copy is limited to in-frame clones, with some not included. This table holds approximately 350,000 clones, over 70% found once. The sample belongs to a study of blood T cell repertoires in COVID-19. Background on the study: Nucleic acid was either cDNA or gDNA, and it came from T cells, B-cell-depleted T cells, or PBMCs.

Sequences were obtained from peripheral blood. The TCR was taken from a woman between 45 and 65 years old with COVID-19, enrolled during active disease.

The CDR3 loop is CASSRGTLNTEAFF. The CDR3 DNA is TGTGCCAGCAGCCGGGGGACTTTAAACACTGAAGCTTTCTTT. The J gene is TRBJ1-1, the V gene TRBV5-8, with a tentative D call TRBD1 (5 bases). This CDR3 comprises 14 residues. Per the germline V gene, CDR1 is SGHTS and CDR2 is YDEGEE. The V and J ends lost 4 bases and 2 bases respectively, with 12 bases between them.